This passage covers 5 T cell receptor beta chains from one sample sequenced in a study of response to subunit inactivated influenza vaccine. Using its own MiXCR run on the RT-PCR reads, TCRdb lists one record per CDR3 protein. The data show under 200,000 distinct CDR3 sequences, about 11% seen once. The material sequenced was non-naive T cells sorted from PBMCs, taken roughly 45 days after vaccination. The source of these receptors is a man aged 50-59 years who received an inactivated influenza vaccine.

This clonotype showed up many times. The V and J genes are TRBV5-1 and TRBJ1-6; TRBD1 matches 10 bases. From germline, CDR1 is SGHRS and CDR2 YFSETQ. The J segment lost 8 bases and the V segment lost 0 bases, leaving 2 bases of the junction unmatched. The CDR3 runs to 15 residues. The CDR3, as DNA: TGCGCCAGCAGCTTGGTCGGGACAGGGGATTCACCCCTCCACTTT. Translated: CASSLVGTGDSPLHF.

Ten or more counts support this clonotype. The chain carries TRBV29-1 and TRBJ2-1, with 10 bases matching TRBD2. With V trimmed by 6 bases and J by 0 bases, 5 bases remained unmatched. Germline lookup yields CDR1 SQVTM and CDR2 ANQGSEA. CDR3 length: 15 residues. The CDR3 protein is CSVAGTSVSYNEQFF. For the CDR3, the DNA is TGCAGCGTCGCCGGGACTAGCGTCTCCTACAATGAGCAGTTCTTC.

The sample holds many counts of this clonotype. The rearrangement uses TRBV10-3 and TRBJ2-7; D might be TRBD2 (6 bases). Trimming left V 6 bases short and J 3 bases short, with 6 bases between. Germline CDR1 and CDR2: ENHRY and SYGVKD. The length of the CDR3 is 11 residues. This CDR3 reads CAIRDYYEQYF. The CDR3, as DNA: TGTGCCATCAGGGACTACTACGAGCAGTACTTC.

In its sample, this clonotype was seen a few times. J is TRBJ2-5 and V is TRBV11-1; unclear D gene. The CDR3 spans 14 residues. Germline V gives CDR1 SGHAT, CDR2 FQDESV (reference sequence). V dropped 5 bases and J dropped 3 bases, with 13 bases sitting between them. The CDR3 reads CASSPSYSEETQYF. The CDR3 DNA is TGTGCCAGCAGCCCAAGCTATTCGGAAGAGACCCAGTACTTC.

This clonotype has ten or more counts. The chain employs TRBV29-1 and TRBJ2-7; TRBD2 aligns across 10 bases. J gave up 3 bases and V 3 bases, and 11 bases lay outside the gene matches. Germline V gives CDR1 SQVTM, CDR2 ANQGSEA. This CDR3 has 16 residues. Here the CDR3 DNA reads TGCAGCGTTGAGGAGGGGACTAGCGAGAATTACTACGAGCAGTACTTC. The encoded protein is CSVEEGTSENYYEQYF.